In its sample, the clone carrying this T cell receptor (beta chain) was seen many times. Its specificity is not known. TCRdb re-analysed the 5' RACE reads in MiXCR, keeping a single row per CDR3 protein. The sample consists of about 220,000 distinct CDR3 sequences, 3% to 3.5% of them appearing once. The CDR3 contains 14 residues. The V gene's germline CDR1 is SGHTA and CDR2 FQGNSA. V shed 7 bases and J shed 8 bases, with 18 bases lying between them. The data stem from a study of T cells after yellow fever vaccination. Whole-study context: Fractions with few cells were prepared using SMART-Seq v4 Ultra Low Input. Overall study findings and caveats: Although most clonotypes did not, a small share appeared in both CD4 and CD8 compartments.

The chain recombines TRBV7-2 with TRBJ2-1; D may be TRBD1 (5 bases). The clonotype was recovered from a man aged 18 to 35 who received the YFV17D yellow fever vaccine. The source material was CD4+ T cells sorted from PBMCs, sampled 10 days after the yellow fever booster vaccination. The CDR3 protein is CASNPRLGQDEQFF. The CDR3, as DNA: TGTGCCAGCAACCCTAGGTTGGGGCAGGATGAGCAGTTCTTC.